The subject of this entry is one T cell receptor (beta chain). The CDR3 is made up of 13 amino acids. Germline assignment: CDR1 ENHRY and CDR2 SYGVKD. V dropped 3 bases and J dropped 3 bases, with 7 bases sitting between them. The entry originates in a study of blood T cell repertoires in COVID-19. About the research overall: Acute-phase and convalescent COVID-19 samples originated in the United States, Italy and Spain. PBMCs, B-cell-depleted T cells, or T cells were the source of the cDNA or gDNA that made up the material.

Methods used by the authors: How many nucleated cells were present was estimated from reference gene primer amplification. Using immunoSEQ multiplex PCR, the repertoire was profiled, and TCRdb retains in-frame clones only, with some absent. That table supplies the V and J calls and clone size; D and trimming were determined from the DNA. The sample contains fewer than 30,000 clones, roughly 87% of which appear only once. This receptor was identified in a human donor in a cohort sampled during active COVID-19. Specimen: peripheral blood. V usage is TRBV10-3 and J usage is TRBJ2-3; D not resolved. CDR3 nucleotides: TGTGCCATCAGTGAACGGTTGACAGATACGCAGTATTTT. Translated: CAISERLTDTQYF.